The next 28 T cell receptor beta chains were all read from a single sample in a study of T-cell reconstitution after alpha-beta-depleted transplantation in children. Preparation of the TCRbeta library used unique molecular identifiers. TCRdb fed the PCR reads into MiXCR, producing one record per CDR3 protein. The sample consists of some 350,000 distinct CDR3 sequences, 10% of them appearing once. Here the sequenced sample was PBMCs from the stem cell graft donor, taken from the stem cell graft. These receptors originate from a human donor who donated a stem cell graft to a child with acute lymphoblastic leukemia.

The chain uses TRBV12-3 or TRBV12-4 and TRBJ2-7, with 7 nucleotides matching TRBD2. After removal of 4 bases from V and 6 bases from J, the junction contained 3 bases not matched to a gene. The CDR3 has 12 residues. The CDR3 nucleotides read TGTGCCAGCAGTTGGGGGACTATCGAGCAGTACTTC. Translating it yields CASSWGTIEQYF.

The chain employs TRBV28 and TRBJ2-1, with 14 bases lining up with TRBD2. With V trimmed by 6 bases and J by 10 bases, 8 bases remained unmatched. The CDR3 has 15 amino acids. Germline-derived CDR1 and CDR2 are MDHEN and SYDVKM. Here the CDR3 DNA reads TGTGCCAGCAGCCCCGGGGGACTAGCGGGAGAGGAGCAGTTCTTC. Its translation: CASSPGGLAGEEQFF.

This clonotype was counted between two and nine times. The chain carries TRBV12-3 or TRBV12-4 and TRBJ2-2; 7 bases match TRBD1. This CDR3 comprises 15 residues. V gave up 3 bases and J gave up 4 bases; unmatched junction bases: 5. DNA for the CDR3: TGTGCCAGCAGTTTGAGGGGGCCAGGCACCGGGGAGCTGTTTTTT. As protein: CASSLRGPGTGELFF.

The CDR3 loop is CASNTGGAIYGYTF. CDR3 DNA sequence: TGTGCCAGCAACACAGGGGGTGCTATTTATGGCTACACCTTC. The chain carries TRBV12-3 or TRBV12-4 and TRBJ1-2, with TRBD1 matching over 8 bases. The trim removed 7 bases at V and 5 bases at J, leaving 9 bases unmatched. The CDR3 is 14 residues long.

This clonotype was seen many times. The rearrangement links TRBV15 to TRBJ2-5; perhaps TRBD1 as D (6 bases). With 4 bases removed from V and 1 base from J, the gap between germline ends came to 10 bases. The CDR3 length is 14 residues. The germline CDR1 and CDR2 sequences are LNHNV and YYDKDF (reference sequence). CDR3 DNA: TGTGCCACCAGCACGAGGGACACCCAAGAGACCCAGTACTTC. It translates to CATSTRDTQETQYF.

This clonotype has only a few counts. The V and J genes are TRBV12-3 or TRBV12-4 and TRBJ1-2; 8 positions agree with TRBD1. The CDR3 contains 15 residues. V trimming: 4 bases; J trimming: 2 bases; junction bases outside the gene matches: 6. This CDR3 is CASSSGGAGNYGYTF. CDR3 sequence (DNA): TGTGCCAGCAGTTCAGGGGGCGCGGGAAACTATGGCTACACCTTC.

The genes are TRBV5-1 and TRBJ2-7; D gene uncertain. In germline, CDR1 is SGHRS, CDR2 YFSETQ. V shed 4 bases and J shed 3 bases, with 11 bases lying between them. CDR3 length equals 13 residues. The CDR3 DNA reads TGCGCCAGCAGCCACCCAGCTAACTACGAGCAGTACTTC. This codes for CASSHPANYEQYF.

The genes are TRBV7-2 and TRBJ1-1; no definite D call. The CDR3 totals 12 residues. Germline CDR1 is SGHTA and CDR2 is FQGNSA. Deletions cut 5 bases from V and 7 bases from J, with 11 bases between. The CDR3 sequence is CASSQSIYEAFF. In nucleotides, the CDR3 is TGTGCCAGCAGCCAATCTATCTATGAAGCTTTCTTT.

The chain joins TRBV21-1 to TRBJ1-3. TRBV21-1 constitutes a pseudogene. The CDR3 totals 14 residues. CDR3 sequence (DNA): TGTGCCAGCATTTTCCTCCTGCCGGGAAACACCATATATTTT. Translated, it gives CASIFLLPGNTIYF.

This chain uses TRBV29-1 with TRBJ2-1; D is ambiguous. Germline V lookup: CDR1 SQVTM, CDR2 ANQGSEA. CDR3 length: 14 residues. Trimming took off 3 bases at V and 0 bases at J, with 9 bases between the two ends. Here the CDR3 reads CSVDGESSYNEQFF. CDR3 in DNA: TGCAGCGTTGACGGCGAAAGCTCCTACAATGAGCAGTTCTTC.

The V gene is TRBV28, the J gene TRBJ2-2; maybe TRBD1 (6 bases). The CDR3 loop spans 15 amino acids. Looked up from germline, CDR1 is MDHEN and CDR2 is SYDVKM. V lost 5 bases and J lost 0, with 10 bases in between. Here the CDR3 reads CASSVQGPNTGELFF. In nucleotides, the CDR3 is TGTGCCAGCAGTGTACAGGGTCCGAACACCGGGGAGCTGTTTTTT.

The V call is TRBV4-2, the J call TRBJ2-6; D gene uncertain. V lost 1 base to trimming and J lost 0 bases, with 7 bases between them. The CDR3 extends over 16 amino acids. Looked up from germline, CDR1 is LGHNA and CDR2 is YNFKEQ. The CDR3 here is CASSQVPYSGANVLTF. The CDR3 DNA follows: TGTGCCAGCAGCCAAGTTCCTTACTCTGGGGCCAACGTCCTGACTTTC.

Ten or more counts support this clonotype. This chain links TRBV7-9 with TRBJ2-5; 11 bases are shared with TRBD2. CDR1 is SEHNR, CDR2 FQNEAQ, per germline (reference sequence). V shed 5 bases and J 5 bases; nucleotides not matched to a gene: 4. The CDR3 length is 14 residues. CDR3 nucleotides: TGTGCCAGCAGCGCAAGGACTAGCGGGGAGACCCAGTACTTC. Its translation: CASSARTSGETQYF.

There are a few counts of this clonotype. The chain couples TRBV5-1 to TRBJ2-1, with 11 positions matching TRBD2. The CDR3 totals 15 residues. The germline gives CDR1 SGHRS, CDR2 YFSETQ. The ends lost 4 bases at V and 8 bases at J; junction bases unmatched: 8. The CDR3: CASSLFSGRADEQFF. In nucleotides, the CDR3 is TGCGCCAGCAGCCTGTTTAGCGGGAGGGCCGATGAGCAGTTCTTC.

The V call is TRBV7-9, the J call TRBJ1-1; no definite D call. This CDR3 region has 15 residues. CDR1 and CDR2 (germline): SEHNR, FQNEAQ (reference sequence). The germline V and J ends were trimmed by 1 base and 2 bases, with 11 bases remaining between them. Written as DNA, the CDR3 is TGTGCCAGCAGCTTAGGGTACAACGAAAACACTGAAGCTTTCTTT. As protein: CASSLGYNENTEAFF.

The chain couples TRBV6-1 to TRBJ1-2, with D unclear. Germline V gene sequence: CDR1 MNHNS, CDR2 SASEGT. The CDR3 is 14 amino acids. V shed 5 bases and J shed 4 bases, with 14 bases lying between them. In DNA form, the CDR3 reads TGTGCCAGCAGTCTAGATCAAGTGGGCTATGGCTACACCTTC. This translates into CASSLDQVGYGYTF.

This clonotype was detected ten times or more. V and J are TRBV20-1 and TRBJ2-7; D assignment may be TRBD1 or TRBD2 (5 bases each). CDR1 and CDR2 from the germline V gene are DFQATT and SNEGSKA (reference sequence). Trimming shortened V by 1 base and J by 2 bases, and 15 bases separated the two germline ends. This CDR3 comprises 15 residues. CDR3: CSARVTGTHPYEQYF. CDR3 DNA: TGCAGTGCTAGAGTCACCGGGACCCACCCCTACGAGCAGTACTTC.

The CDR3 is CASNRGGANVLTF. CDR3 nucleotide sequence: TGTGCCAGTAACCGGGGTGGGGCCAACGTCCTGACTTTC. The rearrangement uses TRBV7-2 and TRBJ2-6; TRBD2 might be the D (5 bases). This CDR3 is 13 amino acids long. CDR1 SGHTA and CDR2 FQGNSA come from the germline V gene. V was shortened by 9 bases and J by 3 bases, with 9 bases between the two germline ends.

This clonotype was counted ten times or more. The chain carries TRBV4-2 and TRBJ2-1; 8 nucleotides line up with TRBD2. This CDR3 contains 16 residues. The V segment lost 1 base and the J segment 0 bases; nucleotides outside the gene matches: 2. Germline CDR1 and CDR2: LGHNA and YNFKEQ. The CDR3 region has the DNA TGTGCCAGCAGCCAAGCTAGCGGGCGCTCCTACAATGAGCAGTTCTTC. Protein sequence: CASSQASGRSYNEQFF.

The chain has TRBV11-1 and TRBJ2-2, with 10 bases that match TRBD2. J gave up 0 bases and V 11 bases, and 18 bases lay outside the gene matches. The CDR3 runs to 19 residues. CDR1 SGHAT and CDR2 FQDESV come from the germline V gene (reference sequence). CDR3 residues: CAPLGIAGGKVTNTGELFF. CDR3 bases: TGTGCCCCCCTGGGGATAGCGGGAGGCAAAGTAACGAACACCGGGGAGCTGTTTTTT.

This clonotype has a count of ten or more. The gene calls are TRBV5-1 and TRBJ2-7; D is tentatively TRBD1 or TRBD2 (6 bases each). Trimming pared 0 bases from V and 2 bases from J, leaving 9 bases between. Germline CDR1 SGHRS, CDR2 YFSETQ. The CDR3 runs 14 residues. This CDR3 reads CASSLEGGPYEQYF. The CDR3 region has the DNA TGCGCCAGCAGCTTGGAGGGGGGCCCCTACGAGCAGTACTTC.

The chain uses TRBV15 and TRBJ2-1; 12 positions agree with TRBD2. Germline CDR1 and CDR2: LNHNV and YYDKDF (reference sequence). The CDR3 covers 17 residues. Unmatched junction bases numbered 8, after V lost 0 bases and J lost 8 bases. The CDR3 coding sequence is TGTGCCACCAGCAGAGATGGGACTAGCGGGCACGACCATGAGCAGTTCTTC. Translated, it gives CATSRDGTSGHDHEQFF.

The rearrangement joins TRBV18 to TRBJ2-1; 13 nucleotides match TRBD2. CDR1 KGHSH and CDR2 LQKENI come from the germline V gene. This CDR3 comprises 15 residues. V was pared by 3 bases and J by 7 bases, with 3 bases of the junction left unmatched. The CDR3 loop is CASSPGTSGANEQFF. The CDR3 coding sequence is TGTGCCAGCTCACCTGGGACTAGCGGGGCAAATGAGCAGTTCTTC.

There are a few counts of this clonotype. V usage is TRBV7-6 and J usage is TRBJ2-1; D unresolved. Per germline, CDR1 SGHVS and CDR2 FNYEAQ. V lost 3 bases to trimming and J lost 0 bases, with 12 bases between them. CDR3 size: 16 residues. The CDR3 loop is CASSFRYRSSYNEQFF. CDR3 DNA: TGTGCCAGCAGCTTTAGGTACCGGAGCTCCTACAATGAGCAGTTCTTC.

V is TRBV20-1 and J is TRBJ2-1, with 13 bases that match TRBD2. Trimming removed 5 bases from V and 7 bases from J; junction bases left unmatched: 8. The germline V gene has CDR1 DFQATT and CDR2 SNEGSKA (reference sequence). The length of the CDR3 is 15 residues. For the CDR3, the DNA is TGCAGTGCTCGTGGACTAGCGGGAGAGGTTAATGAGCAGTTCTTC. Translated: CSARGLAGEVNEQFF.

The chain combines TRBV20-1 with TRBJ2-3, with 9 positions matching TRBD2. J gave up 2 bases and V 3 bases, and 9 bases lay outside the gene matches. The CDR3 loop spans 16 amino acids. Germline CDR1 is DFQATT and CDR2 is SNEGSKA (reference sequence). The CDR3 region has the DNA TGCAGTGCTAGCCCTCTACTAGCGGGCGTCACAGATACGCAGTATTTT. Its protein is CSASPLLAGVTDTQYF.

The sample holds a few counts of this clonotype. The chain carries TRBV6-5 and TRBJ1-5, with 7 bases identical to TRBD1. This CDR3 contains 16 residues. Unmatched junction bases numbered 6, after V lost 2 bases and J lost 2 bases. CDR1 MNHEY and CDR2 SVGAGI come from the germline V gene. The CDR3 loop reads CASSYQARGGNQPQHF. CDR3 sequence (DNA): TGTGCCAGCAGTTACCAGGCCAGGGGGGGCAATCAGCCCCAGCATTTT.

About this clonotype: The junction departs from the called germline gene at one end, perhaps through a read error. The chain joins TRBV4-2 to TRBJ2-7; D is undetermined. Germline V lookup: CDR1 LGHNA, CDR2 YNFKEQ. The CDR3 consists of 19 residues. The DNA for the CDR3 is TGTGCCATCAGCCCCGCGGTCCTCTGCTCTGCCGTTCCCTCCTACGAGCAGTACTTC. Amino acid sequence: CAISPAVLCSAVPSYEQYF.